What follows describes a single T cell receptor (beta chain). Its antigen remains unknown. CDR1 is MDHEN, CDR2 SYDVKM, per germline. Trimming at V came to 6 bases and at J to 7 bases, leaving 9 bases not matched to a gene. The CDR3 loop spans 15 amino acids. Some clones are missing from TCRdb's copy, which holds only in-frame ones; the method was immunoSEQ multiplex PCR. The repertoire consists of 1.5 million to 1.9 million clones, with 98% occurring once and the leading ten covering 0.45%. The sample comes from a study of shared clonotypes between healthy human individuals. Study results and limitations: Measured sharing among donors was expected to vary with sequencing depth. Clonotype sharing across four donors was observed for around 5% of naive CD4 clonotypes. Non-shared clonotypes had lower generation probabilities than those shared by all four donors.

Nashville, Tennessee was home to all donors, each a Caucasian adult. Sequenced sample: naive CD4+ T cells sorted from blood. The subset here: CD45RA+ positively selected. The chain couples TRBV28 to TRBJ1-4; 9 bases fit TRBD1. The receptor was isolated from a man aged 25 to 40 in good health. The CDR3 sequence is CASSLTGQGAEKLFF. CDR3 coding DNA: TGTGCCAGCAGCCTAACGGGACAGGGTGCTGAAAAACTGTTTTTT.